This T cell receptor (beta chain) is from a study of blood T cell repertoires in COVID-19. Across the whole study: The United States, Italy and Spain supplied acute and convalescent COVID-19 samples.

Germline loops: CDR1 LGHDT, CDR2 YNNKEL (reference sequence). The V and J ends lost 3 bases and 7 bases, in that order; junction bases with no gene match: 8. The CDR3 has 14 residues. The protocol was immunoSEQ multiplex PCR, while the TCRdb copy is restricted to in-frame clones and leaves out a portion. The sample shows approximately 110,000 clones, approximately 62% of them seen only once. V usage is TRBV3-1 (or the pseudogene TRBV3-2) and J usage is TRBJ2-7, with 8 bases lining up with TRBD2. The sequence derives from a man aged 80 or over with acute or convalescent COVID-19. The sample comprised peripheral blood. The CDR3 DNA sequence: TGTGCCAGCAGCCACCGGCGGGAGGCGGGAGAGCAGTACTTC. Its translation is CASSHRREAGEQYF.